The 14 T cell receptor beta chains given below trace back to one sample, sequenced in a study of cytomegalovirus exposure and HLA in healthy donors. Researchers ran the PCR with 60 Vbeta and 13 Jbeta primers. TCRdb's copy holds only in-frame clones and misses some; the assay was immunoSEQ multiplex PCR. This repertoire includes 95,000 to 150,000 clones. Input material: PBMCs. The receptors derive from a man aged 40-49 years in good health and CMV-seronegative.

The CDR3 spells CASSERRGGFTEAFF. The CDR3, as DNA: TGTGCCAGCAGTGAGAGGAGGGGGGGATTCACTGAAGCTTTCTTT. The V call is TRBV6-1, the J call TRBJ1-1, with D maybe TRBD1 (6 bases). The CDR3 loop spans 15 amino acids. Germline assignment: CDR1 MNHNS and CDR2 SASEGT. V dropped 3 bases and J dropped 4 bases, with 15 bases sitting between them.

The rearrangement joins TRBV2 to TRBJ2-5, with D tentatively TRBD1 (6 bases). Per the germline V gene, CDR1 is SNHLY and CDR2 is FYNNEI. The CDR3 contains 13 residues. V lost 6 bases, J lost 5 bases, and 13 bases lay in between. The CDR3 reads CASRIQGWETQYF. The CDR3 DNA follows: TGTGCCAGCAGGATACAGGGTTGGGAGACCCAGTACTTC.

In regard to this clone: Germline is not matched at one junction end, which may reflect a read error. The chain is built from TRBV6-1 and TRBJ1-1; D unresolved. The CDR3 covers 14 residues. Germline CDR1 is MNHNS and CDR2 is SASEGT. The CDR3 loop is CASREVEMNTEAFF. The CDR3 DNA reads TGTGCCAGCAGGGAAGTAGAGATGAACACTGAAGCTTTCTTT.

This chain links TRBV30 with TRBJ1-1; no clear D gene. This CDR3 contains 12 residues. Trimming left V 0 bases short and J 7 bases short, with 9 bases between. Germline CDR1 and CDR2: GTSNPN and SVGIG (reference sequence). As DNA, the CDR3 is TGTGCCTGGAGTGTATCCCTTTTTGAAGCTTTCTTT. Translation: CAWSVSLFEAFF.

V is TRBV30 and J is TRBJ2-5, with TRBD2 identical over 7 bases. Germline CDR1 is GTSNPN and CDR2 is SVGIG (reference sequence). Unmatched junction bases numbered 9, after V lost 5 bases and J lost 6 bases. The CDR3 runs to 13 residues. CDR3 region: CAWGPLASKTQYF. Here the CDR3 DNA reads TGTGCCTGGGGCCCACTAGCGTCGAAGACCCAGTACTTC.

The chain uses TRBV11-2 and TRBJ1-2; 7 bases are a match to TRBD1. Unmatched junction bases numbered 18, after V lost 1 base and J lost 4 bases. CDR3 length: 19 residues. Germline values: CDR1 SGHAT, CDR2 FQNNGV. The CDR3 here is CASSLGFYYGDSGLYGYTF. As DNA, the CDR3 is TGTGCCAGCAGCTTAGGGTTTTATTATGGGGACAGCGGACTCTATGGCTACACCTTC.

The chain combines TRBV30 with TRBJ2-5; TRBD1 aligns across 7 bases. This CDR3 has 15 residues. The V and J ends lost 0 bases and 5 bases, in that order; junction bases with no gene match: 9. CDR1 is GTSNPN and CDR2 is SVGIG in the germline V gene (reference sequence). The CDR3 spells CAWSVGTGVWETQYF. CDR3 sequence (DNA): TGTGCCTGGAGTGTAGGCACAGGGGTTTGGGAGACCCAGTACTTC.

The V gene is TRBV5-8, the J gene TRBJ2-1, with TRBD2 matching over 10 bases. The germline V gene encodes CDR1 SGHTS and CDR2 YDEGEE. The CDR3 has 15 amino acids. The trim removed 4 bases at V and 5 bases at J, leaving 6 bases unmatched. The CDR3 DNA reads TGTGCCAGCAGCCGCGGGACTAGCGACCACAATGAGCAGTTCTTC. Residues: CASSRGTSDHNEQFF.

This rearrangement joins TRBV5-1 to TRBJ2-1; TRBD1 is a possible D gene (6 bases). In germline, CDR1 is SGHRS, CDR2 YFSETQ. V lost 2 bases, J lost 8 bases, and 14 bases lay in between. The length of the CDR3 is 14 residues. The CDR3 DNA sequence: TGCGCCAGCAGCTTAGGACAGAGTTCATATGAGCAGTTCTTC. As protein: CASSLGQSSYEQFF.

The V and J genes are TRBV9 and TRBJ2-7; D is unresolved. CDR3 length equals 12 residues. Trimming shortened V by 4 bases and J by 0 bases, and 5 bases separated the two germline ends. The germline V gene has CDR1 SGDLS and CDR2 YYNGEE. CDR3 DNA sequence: TGTGCCAGCAGCCTAAGCTCCTACGAGCAGTACTTC. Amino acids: CASSLSSYEQYF.

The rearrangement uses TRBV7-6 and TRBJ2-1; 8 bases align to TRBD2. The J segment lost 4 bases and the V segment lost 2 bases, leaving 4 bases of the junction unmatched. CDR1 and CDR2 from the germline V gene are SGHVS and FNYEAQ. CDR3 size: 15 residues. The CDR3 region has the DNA TGTGCCAGCAGCTTAAGTAGCGGGACATACAATGAGCAGTTCTTC. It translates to CASSLSSGTYNEQFF.

The CDR3 sequence: CASSRTSGRVQETQYF. In nucleotides, the CDR3 is TGCGCCAGCAGCCGGACTAGCGGGAGGGTACAAGAGACCCAGTACTTC. This chain uses TRBV5-1 with TRBJ2-5; TRBD2 aligns across 15 bases. The junction had 3 bases not matched to a gene; V was cut back by 4 bases and J by 2 bases. Looked up from germline, CDR1 is SGHRS and CDR2 is YFSETQ. The CDR3 covers 16 residues.

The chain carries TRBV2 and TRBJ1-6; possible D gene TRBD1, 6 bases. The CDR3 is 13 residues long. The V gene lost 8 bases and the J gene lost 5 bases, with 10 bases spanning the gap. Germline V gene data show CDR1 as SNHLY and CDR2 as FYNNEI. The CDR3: CASVTGHNSPLHF. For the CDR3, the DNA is TGTGCCAGCGTAACAGGGCATAATTCACCCCTCCACTTT.

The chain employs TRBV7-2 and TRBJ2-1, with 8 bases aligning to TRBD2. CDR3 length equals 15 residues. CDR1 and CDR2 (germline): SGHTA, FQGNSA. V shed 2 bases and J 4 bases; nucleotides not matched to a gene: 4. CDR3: CASSLTSGRYNEQFF. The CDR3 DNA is TGTGCCAGCAGCTTAACGAGCGGGAGATACAATGAGCAGTTCTTC.